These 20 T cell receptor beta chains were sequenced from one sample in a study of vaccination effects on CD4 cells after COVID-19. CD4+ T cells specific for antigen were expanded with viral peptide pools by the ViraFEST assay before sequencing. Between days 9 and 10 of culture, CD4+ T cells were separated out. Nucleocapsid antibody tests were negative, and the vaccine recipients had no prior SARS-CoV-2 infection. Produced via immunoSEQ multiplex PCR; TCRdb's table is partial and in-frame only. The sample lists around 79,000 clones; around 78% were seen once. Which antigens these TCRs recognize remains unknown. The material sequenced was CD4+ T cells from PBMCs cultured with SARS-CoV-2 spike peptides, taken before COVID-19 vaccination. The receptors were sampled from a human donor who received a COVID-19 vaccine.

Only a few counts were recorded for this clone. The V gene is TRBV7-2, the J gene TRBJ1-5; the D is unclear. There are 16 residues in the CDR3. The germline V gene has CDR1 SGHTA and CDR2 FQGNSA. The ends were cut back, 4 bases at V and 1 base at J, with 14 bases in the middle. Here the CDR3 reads CASSSSPGGSNQPQHF. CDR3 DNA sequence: TGTGCCAGCAGCTCAAGCCCCGGAGGAAGCAATCAGCCCCAGCATTTT.

Here the CDR3 reads CASSQANMGFYGELFF. CDR3 in DNA: TGCGCCAGCAGCCAAGCTAATATGGGATTTTACGGGGAGCTGTTTTTT. The chain has TRBV4-1 and TRBJ2-2; D gene ambiguous. CDR1 is MGHRA, CDR2 YSYEKL, per germline. CDR3 length: 16 amino acids. V gave up 1 base and J gave up 7 bases, with 16 bases separating them.

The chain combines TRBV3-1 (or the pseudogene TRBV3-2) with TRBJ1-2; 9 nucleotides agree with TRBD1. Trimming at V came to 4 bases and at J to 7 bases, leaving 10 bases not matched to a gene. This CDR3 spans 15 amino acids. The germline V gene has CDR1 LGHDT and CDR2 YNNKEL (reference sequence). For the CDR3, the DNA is TGTGCCAGCAGCCCGCGACAGGGGGGCGGTGGTGGCTACACCTTC. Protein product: CASSPRQGGGGGYTF.

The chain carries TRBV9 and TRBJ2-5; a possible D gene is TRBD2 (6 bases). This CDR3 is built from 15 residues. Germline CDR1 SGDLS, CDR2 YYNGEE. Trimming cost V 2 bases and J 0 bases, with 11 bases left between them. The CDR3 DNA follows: TGTGCCAGCAGCGTGCGGGGAGAGTACCAAGAGACCCAGTACTTC. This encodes CASSVRGEYQETQYF.

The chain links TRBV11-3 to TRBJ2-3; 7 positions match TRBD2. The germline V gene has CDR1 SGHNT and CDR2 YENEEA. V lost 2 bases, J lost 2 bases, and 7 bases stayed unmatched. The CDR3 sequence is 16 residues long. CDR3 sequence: CASSLSGDPTTDTQYF. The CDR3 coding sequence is TGTGCCAGCAGCTTAAGCGGGGACCCCACCACAGATACGCAGTATTTT. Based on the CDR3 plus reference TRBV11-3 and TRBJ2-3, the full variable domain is EAGVVQSPRYKIIEKKQPVAFWCNPISGHNTLYWYLQNLGQGPELLIRYENEEAVDDSQLPKDRFSAERLKGVDSTLKIQPAELGDSAVYLCASSLSGDPTTDTQYFGPGTRLTVL.

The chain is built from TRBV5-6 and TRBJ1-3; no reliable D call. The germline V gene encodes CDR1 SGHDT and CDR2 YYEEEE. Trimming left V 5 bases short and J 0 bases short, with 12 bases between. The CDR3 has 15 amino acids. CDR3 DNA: TGTGCCAGCAGTTACACAGATTACTCTGGAAACACCATATATTTT. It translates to CASSYTDYSGNTIYF.

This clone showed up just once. The CDR3 protein is CASSSRRQSGELFF. CDR3 nucleotides: TGTGCCAGCAGCTCGCGCCGACAGTCCGGGGAGCTGTTTTTT. The rearrangement links TRBV5-6 to TRBJ2-2; D perhaps matches TRBD1 (5 bases). Trimming removed 3 bases from V and 6 bases from J, with 12 bases in between. The CDR3 runs to 14 residues. Germline CDR1 SGHDT, CDR2 YYEEEE.

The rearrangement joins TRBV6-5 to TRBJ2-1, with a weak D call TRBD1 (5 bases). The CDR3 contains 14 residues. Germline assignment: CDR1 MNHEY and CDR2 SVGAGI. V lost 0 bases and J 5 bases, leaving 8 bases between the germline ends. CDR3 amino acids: CASSYSGQDNEQFF. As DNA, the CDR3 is TGTGCCAGCAGTTACTCGGGGCAGGACAATGAGCAGTTCTTC.

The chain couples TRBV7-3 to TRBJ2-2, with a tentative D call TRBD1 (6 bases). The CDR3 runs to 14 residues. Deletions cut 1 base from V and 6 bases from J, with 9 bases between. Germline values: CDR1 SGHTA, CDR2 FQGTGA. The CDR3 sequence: CASSLKTGAGELFF. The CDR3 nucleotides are TGTGCCAGCAGCTTAAAGACAGGAGCCGGGGAGCTGTTTTTT.

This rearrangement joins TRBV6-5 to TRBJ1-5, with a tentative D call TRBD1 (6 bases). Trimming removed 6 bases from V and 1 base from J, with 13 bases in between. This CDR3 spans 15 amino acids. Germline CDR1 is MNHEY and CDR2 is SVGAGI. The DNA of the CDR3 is TGTGCCAGCAGGCCGCCGGGACAAAGCAATCAGCCCCAGCATTTT. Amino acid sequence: CASRPPGQSNQPQHF.

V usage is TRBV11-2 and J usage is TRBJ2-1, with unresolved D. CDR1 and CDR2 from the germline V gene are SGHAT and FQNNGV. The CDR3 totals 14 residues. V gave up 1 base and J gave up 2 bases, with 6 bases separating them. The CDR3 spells CASSLVSTYNEQFF. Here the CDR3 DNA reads TGTGCCAGCAGCTTAGTGTCTACCTACAATGAGCAGTTCTTC.

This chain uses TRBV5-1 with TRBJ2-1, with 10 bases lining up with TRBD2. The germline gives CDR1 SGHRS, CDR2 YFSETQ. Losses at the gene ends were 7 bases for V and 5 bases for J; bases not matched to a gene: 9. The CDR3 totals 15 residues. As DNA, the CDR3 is TGCGCCAGCGCTTATAGCGGGGGGCAGAACAATGAGCAGTTCTTC. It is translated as CASAYSGGQNNEQFF.

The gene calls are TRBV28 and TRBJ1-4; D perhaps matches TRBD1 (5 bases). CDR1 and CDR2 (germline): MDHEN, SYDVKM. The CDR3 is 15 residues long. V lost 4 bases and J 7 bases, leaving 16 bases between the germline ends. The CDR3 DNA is TGTGCCAGCAGTTCTCGGGGGAGCGCTTTTGAAAAACTGTTTTTT. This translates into CASSSRGSAFEKLFF.

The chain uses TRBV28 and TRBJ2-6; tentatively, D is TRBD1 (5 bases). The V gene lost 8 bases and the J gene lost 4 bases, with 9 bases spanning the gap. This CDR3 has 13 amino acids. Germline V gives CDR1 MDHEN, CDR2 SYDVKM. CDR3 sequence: CASQGPGANVLTF. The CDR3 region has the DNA TGTGCCAGCCAGGGTCCGGGGGCCAACGTCCTGACTTTC.

The chain's CDR3 is CASSSQQGFTGELFF. The CDR3 nucleotides are TGCGCCAGCAGCTCCCAACAGGGTTTCACCGGGGAGCTGTTTTTT. The gene calls are TRBV5-1 and TRBJ2-2, with D maybe TRBD1 (6 bases). V was shortened by 3 bases and J by 4 bases, with 13 bases between the two germline ends. The CDR3 has 15 residues. Germline V gives CDR1 SGHRS, CDR2 YFSETQ. Supplemented by reference TRBV5-1 and TRBJ2-2, the full variable domain reads KAGVTQTPRYLIKTRGQQVTLSCSPISGHRSVSWYQQTPGQGLQFLFEYFSETQRNKGNFPGRFSGRQFSNSRSEMNVSTLELGDSALYLCASSSQQGFTGELFFGEGSRLTVL.

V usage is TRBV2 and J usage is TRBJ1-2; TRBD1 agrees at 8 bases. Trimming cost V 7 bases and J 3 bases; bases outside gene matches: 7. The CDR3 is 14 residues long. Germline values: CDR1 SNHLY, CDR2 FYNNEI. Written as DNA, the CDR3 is TGTGCCAGCATCGGCAGGGGGCGGGACTATGGCTACACCTTC. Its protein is CASIGRGRDYGYTF.

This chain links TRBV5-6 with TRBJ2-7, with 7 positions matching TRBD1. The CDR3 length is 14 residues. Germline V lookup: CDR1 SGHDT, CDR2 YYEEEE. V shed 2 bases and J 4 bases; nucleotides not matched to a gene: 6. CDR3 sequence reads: CASSFFGQDYEQYV. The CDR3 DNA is TGTGCCAGCAGCTTTTTTGGACAGGATTACGAGCAGTACGTC.

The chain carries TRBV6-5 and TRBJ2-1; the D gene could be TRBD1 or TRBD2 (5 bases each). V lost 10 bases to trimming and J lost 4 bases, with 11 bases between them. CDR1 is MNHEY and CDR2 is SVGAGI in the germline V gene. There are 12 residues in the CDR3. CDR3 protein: CATAGAYNEQFF. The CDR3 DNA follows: TGTGCCACCGCCGGGGCGTACAATGAGCAGTTCTTC.

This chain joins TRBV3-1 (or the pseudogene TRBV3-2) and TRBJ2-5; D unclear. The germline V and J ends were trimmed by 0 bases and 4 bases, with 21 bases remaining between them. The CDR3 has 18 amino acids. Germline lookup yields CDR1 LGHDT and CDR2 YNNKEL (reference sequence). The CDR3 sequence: CASSQDFLSWRAGETQYF. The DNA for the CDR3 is TGTGCCAGCAGCCAAGATTTTCTATCCTGGCGCGCAGGAGAGACCCAGTACTTC.

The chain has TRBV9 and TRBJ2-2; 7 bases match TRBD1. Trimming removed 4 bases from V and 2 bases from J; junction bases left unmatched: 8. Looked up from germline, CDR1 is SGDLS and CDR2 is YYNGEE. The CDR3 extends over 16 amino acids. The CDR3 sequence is CASSLTTGPNTGELFF. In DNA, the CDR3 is TGTGCCAGCAGCTTGACGACAGGGCCAAACACCGGGGAGCTGTTTTTT.